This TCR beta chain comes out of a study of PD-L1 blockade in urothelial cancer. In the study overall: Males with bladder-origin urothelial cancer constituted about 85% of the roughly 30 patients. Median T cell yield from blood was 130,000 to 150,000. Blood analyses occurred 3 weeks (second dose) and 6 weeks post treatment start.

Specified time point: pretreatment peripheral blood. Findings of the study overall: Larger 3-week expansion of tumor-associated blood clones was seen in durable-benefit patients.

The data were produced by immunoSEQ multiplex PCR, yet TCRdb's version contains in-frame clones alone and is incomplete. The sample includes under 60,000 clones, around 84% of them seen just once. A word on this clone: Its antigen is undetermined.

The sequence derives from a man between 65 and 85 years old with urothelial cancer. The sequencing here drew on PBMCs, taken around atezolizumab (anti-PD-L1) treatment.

In nucleotides, the CDR3 is TGTGCCACTCAGGGGCCCCAGAGCGGGGCCAACGTCCTGACTTTC. This gives the protein CATQGPQSGANVLTF. V usage is TRBV15 and J usage is TRBJ2-6, with a weak D call TRBD1 (6 bases). Germline CDR1 and CDR2: LNHNV and YYDKDF (reference sequence). V shed 9 bases and J shed 4 bases, with 16 bases lying between them. The CDR3 totals 15 residues. The full variable domain, with the rest looked up from reference TRBV15 and TRBJ2-6, is DAMVIQNPRYQVTQFGKPVTLSCSQTLNHNVMYWYQQKSSQAPKLLFHYYDKDFNNEADTPDNFQSRRPNTSFCFLDIRSPGLGDTAMYLCATQGPQSGANVLTFGAGSRLTVL.